This T cell receptor beta chain was captured in a study of identical twins. Study-wide results and limits: For cord blood, abundant beta clonotypes had fewer insertions, unlike memory repertoires, which showed none.

No donor was unhealthy or non-Caucasian. TCRdb reprocessed the 5' RACE reads via MiXCR and lists one record per CDR3 protein. The sample yields around 500,000 distinct CDR3 sequences, approximately 15% seen once. Notes on this clonotype: Its target is not known.

Germline CDR1 reads MDHEN; CDR2 reads SYDVKM. The CDR3 contains 14 residues. V was pared by 8 bases and J by 4 bases, with 8 bases of the junction left unmatched. This sample also belongs to another study, concerning yellow fever vaccine responses in identical twins.

This TCR came from a woman aged 18-29 years in good health. V is TRBV28 and J is TRBJ2-1; the match to TRBD2 covers 7 bases. The sequenced sample was CD4+ T cells sorted from blood. The CDR3 region has the DNA TGTGCCAGCGAGTCGGGAGGTTCTTACAATGAGCAGTTCTTC. Translating it yields CASESGGSYNEQFF. The full variable domain, rest sourced from reference TRBV28 and TRBJ2-1, is DVKVTQSSRYLVKRTGEKVFLECVQDMDHENMFWYRQDPGLGLRLIYFSYDVKMKEKGDIPEGYSVSREKKERFSLILESASTNQTSMYLCASESGGSYNEQFFGPGTRLTVL.